Each of the 23 T cell receptor beta chains below was sequenced from the same sample in a study of shared clonotypes between healthy human individuals. The data were produced by immunoSEQ multiplex PCR, yet TCRdb's version contains in-frame clones alone and is incomplete. The repertoire holds some 1,400,000 clones, with more than 95% as singletons. Material for sequencing was naive CD4+ T cells sorted from blood. Subset of the sample: CD45RA+ positively selected. These TCRs come from a man aged 25 to 40 in good health.

The chain uses TRBV6-6 and TRBJ2-7; no clear D gene. CDR1 and CDR2 (germline): MNHNY, SVGAGI (reference sequence). CDR3 length: 13 amino acids. V was cut by 6 bases and J by 5 bases, with 14 bases left in between. Here the CDR3 reads CASSRLPADEQYF. CDR3 nucleotide sequence: TGTGCCAGCAGCCGTCTACCGGCGGACGAGCAGTACTTC.

The sample holds a few counts of this clone. Other DNA sequences within the sample encode an identical CDR3. The chain joins TRBV5-6 to TRBJ1-5; TRBD1 is a possible D gene (5 bases). V shed 0 bases and J shed 0 bases, with 7 bases lying between them. From germline, CDR1 is SGHDT and CDR2 YYEEEE. The CDR3 length is 15 residues. The CDR3 sequence: CASSLAGGSNQPQHF. CDR3 bases: TGTGCCAGCAGCTTGGCCGGGGGTAGCAATCAGCCCCAGCATTTT.

The chain employs TRBV6-5 and TRBJ1-5; the D is unclear. The CDR3 contains 13 residues. Trimming took off 5 bases at V and 2 bases at J, with 7 bases between the two ends. Per the germline V gene, CDR1 is MNHEY and CDR2 is SVGAGI. CDR3: CASSRSGNQPQHF. CDR3 nucleotide sequence: TGTGCCAGCAGTCGCTCCGGCAATCAGCCCCAGCATTTT.

This clone was seen a handful of times. The chain uses TRBV18 and TRBJ1-1; D remains unclear. This CDR3 is 13 amino acids long. The germline V gene has CDR1 KGHSH and CDR2 LQKENI. V dropped 5 bases and J dropped 1 base, with 8 bases sitting between them. The CDR3 DNA sequence: TGTGCCAGCTCAGATCAGAAGAACACTGAAGCTTTCTTT. Its translation is CASSDQKNTEAFF.

The V call is TRBV11-2, the J call TRBJ2-1; unclear D gene. The CDR3 length is 15 residues. Germline loops: CDR1 SGHAT, CDR2 FQNNGV. Trimming took off 0 bases at V and 9 bases at J, with 15 bases between the two ends. The CDR3: CASSLDRLVQLEQFF. The CDR3 DNA follows: TGTGCCAGCAGCTTAGATCGGTTAGTTCAGCTTGAGCAGTTCTTC. Complete variable domain (other parts from reference TRBV11-2 and TRBJ2-1): EAGVAQSPRYKIIEKRQSVAFWCNPISGHATLYWYQQILGQGPKLLIQFQNNGVVDDSQLPKDRFSAERLKGVDSTLKIQPAKLEDSAVYLCASSLDRLVQLEQFFGPGTRLTVL.

This chain uses TRBV5-3 with TRBJ1-5; no firm D call. TRBV5-3 is placed among ORFs of uncertain function. The CDR3 is 10 residues long. Trimming removed 5 bases at V and 6 bases at J, with 3 bases between. This CDR3 reads CARRPQPQHF. CDR3 in DNA: TGTGCCAGAAGGCCTCAGCCCCAGCATTTT.

The J gene is TRBJ2-3, the V gene TRBV29-1; possibly TRBD1 for D (6 bases). There are 13 residues in the CDR3. Per germline, CDR1 SQVTM and CDR2 ANQGSEA. The V and J ends lost 6 bases and 10 bases respectively, with 20 bases between them. CDR3 sequence: CSVRRQGTWPQYF. The CDR3 DNA reads TGCAGCGTGCGGCGGCAGGGGACCTGGCCGCAGTATTTT.

The V gene is TRBV19, the J gene TRBJ1-4; D not resolved. Germline assignment: CDR1 LNHDA and CDR2 SQIVND (reference sequence). Trimming took off 3 bases at V and 5 bases at J, with 10 bases between the two ends. The CDR3 runs 14 residues. This chain's CDR3 is CASSIGQENEKLFF. The CDR3 region has the DNA TGTGCCAGTAGTATTGGTCAGGAGAATGAAAAACTGTTTTTT.

The chain links TRBV27 to TRBJ1-1; D not resolved. CDR1 and CDR2 from the germline V gene are MNHEY and SMNVEV (reference sequence). With 2 bases removed from V and 8 bases from J, the gap between germline ends came to 12 bases. The CDR3 contains 13 residues. CDR3 nucleotides: TGTGCCAGCAGTTTAGTCCCCCAGGTCGAAGCTTTCTTT. Translating it yields CASSLVPQVEAFF.

This chain joins TRBV6-1 and TRBJ1-1, with D perhaps TRBD1 (6 bases). This CDR3 comprises 12 residues. The V end was cut by 7 bases, the J end by 11 bases, with 17 bases between. From germline, CDR1 is MNHNS and CDR2 SASEGT. Here the CDR3 DNA reads TGTGCCAGCACGCGACAGGCATCGGGGGCTTTCTTT. Its protein is CASTRQASGAFF.

This chain links TRBV15 with TRBJ2-1, with 8 bases lining up with TRBD2. CDR3 length: 16 residues. The germline V gene encodes CDR1 LNHNV and CDR2 YYDKDF (reference sequence). Losses at the gene ends were 0 bases for V and 8 bases for J; bases not matched to a gene: 9. The CDR3 sequence: CATSRDRNGRGHEQFF. Here the CDR3 DNA reads TGTGCCACCAGCAGAGATCGAAACGGGAGGGGCCATGAGCAGTTCTTC.

This clone was picked up one time. The chain is built from TRBV2 and TRBJ2-7; D is possibly TRBD1 or TRBD2 (5 bases each). The CDR3 is 14 residues long. The V gene lost 6 bases and the J gene lost 6 bases, with 18 bases spanning the gap. CDR1 and CDR2 from the germline V gene are SNHLY and FYNNEI. CDR3 region: CASRRDQAGREQYF. The CDR3 nucleotides are TGTGCCAGCAGGAGGGACCAGGCGGGTCGCGAGCAGTACTTC. The variable domain in full, with the rest retrieved from reference TRBV2 and TRBJ2-7, is EPEVTQTPSHQVTQMGQEVILRCVPISNHLYFYWYRQILGQKVEFLVSFYNNEISEKSEIFDDQFSVERPDGSNFTLKIRSTKLEDSAMYFCASRRDQAGREQYFGPGTRLTVT.

Details on this clone: This same CDR3 is encoded by further DNA sequences in the sample. The gene calls are TRBV29-1 and TRBJ1-2; D gene unclear. CDR1 and CDR2 from the germline V gene are SQVTM and ANQGSEA. Trimming left V 3 bases short and J 8 bases short, with 7 bases between. CDR3 length: 10 residues. Here the CDR3 DNA reads TGCAGCGTTGACAGGCAAGGCTACACCTTC. It is translated as CSVDRQGYTF.

The rearrangement uses TRBV2 and TRBJ1-5, with TRBD1 as a possible D gene (6 bases). The V gene's germline CDR1 is SNHLY and CDR2 FYNNEI. The CDR3 sequence is 15 residues long. V was trimmed by 3 bases and J by 1 base, leaving 10 bases between them. CDR3 bases: TGTGCCAGCAGTGACCCCAGGGGCAGCAATCAGCCCCAGCATTTT. It codes for CASSDPRGSNQPQHF.

The chain joins TRBV4-3 to TRBJ2-5; D gene ambiguous. This CDR3 has 15 amino acids. The V end lost 2 bases, the J end lost 4 bases, and 14 bases lay between the germline ends. Germline-derived CDR1 and CDR2 are LGHNA and YSLEER. Here the CDR3 reads CASSQTDGDLETQYF. In DNA, the CDR3 is TGCGCCAGCAGCCAAACGGACGGAGACTTAGAGACCCAGTACTTC.

The rearrangement joins TRBV25-1 to TRBJ2-3; 7 bases align to TRBD2. From germline, CDR1 is MGHDK and CDR2 SYGVNS. The V segment lost 1 base and the J segment 0 bases; nucleotides outside the gene matches: 4. The CDR3 has 16 amino acids. As DNA, the CDR3 is TGTGCCAGCAGTGAATTCGGCGGGGGAAGCACAGATACGCAGTATTTT. Protein product: CASSEFGGGSTDTQYF.

This sequence joins TRBV5-1 and TRBJ2-3; 10 bases are a match to TRBD1. The germline gives CDR1 SGHRS, CDR2 YFSETQ. The CDR3 totals 16 residues. The junction had 7 bases not matched to a gene; V was cut back by 2 bases and J by 4 bases. CDR3 residues: CASSLTGTGAADTQYF. The CDR3 DNA reads TGCGCCAGCAGCTTAACCGGGACAGGGGCCGCAGATACGCAGTATTTT.

The J gene is TRBJ2-1, the V gene TRBV29-1, with D possibly being TRBD1 or TRBD2 (6 bases each). The length of the CDR3 is 13 residues. Germline V CDR1 and CDR2: SQVTM, ANQGSEA. Trimming stripped 8 bases from V and 4 bases from J, with 15 bases between. The CDR3 is CSFARGVYNEQFF. DNA for the CDR3: TGCAGCTTTGCTAGGGGGGTTTACAATGAGCAGTTCTTC.

The V call is TRBV28, the J call TRBJ1-4; possibly TRBD1 for D (6 bases). Trimming took off 8 bases at V and 2 bases at J, with 18 bases between the two ends. The CDR3 runs to 16 residues. CDR1 and CDR2 (germline): MDHEN, SYDVKM. Here the CDR3 DNA reads TGTGCCAGCGGGGAGAGAAGACAGGACACTAATGAAAAACTGTTTTTT. This sequence encodes CASGERRQDTNEKLFF.

The J gene is TRBJ2-3, the V gene TRBV6-5; 9 bases line up with TRBD1. With V trimmed by 1 base and J by 4 bases, 6 bases remained unmatched. CDR3 length: 16 residues. Per the germline V gene, CDR1 is MNHEY and CDR2 is SVGAGI. The DNA for the CDR3 is TGTGCCAGCAGTTACTATACAGGGGGCAACGCAGATACGCAGTATTTT. Encoded protein: CASSYYTGGNADTQYF.

The CDR3 DNA is TGTGCCAGCAGTGAAGCGGGTGGGAAATACGAGCAGTACTTC. It yields the protein CASSEAGGKYEQYF. The gene calls are TRBV28 and TRBJ2-7; D is perhaps TRBD2 (6 bases). Germline V gene data show CDR1 as MDHEN and CDR2 as SYDVKM. The ends were cut back, 5 bases at V and 4 bases at J, with 15 bases in the middle. This CDR3 spans 14 amino acids.

This chain joins TRBV12-5 and TRBJ2-1; TRBD2 might be the D (7 bases). The V end lost 5 bases, the J end lost 0 bases, and 8 bases lay between the germline ends. Germline V lookup: CDR1 LGHNT, CDR2 FRNRAP. The CDR3 runs 14 residues. The CDR3 loop is CASGRGGSYNEQFF. CDR3 nucleotide sequence: TGTGCTAGTGGTAGGGGGGGCTCCTACAATGAGCAGTTCTTC.

A note on this clone: Other DNA sequences from this sample encode an identical CDR3 as well. The chain couples TRBV6-5 to TRBJ1-1, with no clear D. The V gene's germline CDR1 is MNHEY and CDR2 SVGAGI. Trimming stripped 2 bases from V and 0 bases from J, with 4 bases between. This CDR3 comprises 13 residues. The DNA for the CDR3 is TGTGCCAGCAGTTACACGTTGAACACTGAAGCTTTCTTT. This gives the protein CASSYTLNTEAFF.